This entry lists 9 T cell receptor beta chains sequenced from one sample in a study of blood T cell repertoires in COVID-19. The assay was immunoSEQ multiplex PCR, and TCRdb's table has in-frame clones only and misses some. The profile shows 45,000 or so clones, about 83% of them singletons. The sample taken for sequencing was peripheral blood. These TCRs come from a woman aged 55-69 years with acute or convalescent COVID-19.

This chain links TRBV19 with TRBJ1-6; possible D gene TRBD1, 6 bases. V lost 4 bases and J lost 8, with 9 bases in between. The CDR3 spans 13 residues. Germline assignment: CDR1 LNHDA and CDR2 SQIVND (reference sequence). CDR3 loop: CASSNHRDSPLHF. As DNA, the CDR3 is TGTGCCAGTAGTAACCACAGGGATTCACCCCTCCACTTT.

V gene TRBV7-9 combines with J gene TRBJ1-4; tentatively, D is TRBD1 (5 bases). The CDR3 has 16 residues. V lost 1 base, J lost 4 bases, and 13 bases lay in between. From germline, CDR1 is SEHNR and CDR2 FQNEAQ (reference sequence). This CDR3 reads CASSLVDRFYNEKLFF. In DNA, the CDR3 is TGTGCCAGCAGCTTAGTCGACAGATTTTATAATGAAAAACTGTTTTTT.

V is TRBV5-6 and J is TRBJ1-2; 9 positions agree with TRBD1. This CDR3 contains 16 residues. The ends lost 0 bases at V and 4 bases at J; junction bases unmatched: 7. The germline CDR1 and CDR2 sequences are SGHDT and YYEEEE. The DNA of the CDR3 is TGTGCCAGCAGCTTGGTGACACAGGGGGCGTTCTATGGCTACACCTTC. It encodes CASSLVTQGAFYGYTF.

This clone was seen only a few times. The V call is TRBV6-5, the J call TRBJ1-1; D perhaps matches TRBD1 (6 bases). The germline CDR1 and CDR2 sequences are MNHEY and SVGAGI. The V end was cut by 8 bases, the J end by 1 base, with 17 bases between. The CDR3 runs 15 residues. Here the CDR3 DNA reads TGTGCCAGCCAGAGAATGCTGACAGGGAACACTGAAGCTTTCTTT. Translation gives CASQRMLTGNTEAFF.

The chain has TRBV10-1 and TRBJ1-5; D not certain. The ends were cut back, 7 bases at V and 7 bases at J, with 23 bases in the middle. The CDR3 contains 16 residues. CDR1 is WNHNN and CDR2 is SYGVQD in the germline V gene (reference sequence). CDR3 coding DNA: TGCGCCAGCAAGACTCACGAGGGTGGGGTGAGGCAGCCCCAGCATTTT. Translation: CASKTHEGGVRQPQHF.

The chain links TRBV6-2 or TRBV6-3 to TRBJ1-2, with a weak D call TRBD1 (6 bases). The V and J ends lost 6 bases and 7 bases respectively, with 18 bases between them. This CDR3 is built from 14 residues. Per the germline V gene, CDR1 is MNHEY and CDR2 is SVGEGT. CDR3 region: CASSSQGNFAGYTF. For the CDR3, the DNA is TGTGCCAGCAGCTCACAGGGTAACTTCGCTGGCTACACCTTC.

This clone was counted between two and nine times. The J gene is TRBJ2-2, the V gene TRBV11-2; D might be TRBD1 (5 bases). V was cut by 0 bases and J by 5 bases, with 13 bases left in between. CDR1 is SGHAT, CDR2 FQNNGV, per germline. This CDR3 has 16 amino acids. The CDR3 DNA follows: TGTGCCAGCAGCTTAGATATGGCAGGGTGGACCGGGGAGCTGTTTTTT. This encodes CASSLDMAGWTGELFF.

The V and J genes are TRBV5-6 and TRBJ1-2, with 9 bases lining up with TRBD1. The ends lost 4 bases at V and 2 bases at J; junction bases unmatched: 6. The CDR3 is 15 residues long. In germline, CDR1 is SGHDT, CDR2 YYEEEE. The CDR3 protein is CASSLGDRENYGYTF. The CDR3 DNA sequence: TGTGCCAGCAGCCTGGGGGACAGGGAGAACTATGGCTACACCTTC.

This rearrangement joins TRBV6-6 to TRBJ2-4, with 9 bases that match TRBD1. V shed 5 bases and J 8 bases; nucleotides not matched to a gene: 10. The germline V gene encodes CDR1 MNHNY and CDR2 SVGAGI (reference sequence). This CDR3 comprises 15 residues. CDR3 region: CASSKPGQGFDIQYF. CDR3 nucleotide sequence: TGTGCCAGCAGTAAACCGGGACAGGGTTTTGACATTCAGTACTTC.